The next 2 T cell receptor beta chains were all read from a single sample in a study of CD8+ T cells in alopecia areata. Treatment described: oral pan-JAK inhibitor, 5-10 mg twice daily. Extraction of RNA preceded its reverse transcription into cDNA, which served as the sequencing template. Clones were read by immunoSEQ multiplex PCR, and TCRdb kept only the in-frame ones, dropping some. The sample includes fewer than 250,000 clones, roughly 60% of them seen just once. Source: CD4+ T cells sorted from blood, taken around week 50, from a patient treated with tofacitinib. The receptors here all came from a human donor with alopecia areata.

J is TRBJ2-1 and V is TRBV23-1; no reliable D call. TRBV23-1 is an ORF for which the function is uncertain. The V end was cut by 4 bases, the J end by 8 bases, with 6 bases between. The CDR3 is 11 amino acids. CDR3 sequence: CASSLYYEQFF. The CDR3 nucleotides read TGCGCCAGCAGTCTATATTATGAGCAGTTCTTC.

CDR3 region: CASRYRGNEKLFF. CDR3 nucleotide sequence: TGTGCCAGCCGTTACAGGGGAAATGAAAAACTGTTTTTT. The rearrangement links TRBV5-6 to TRBJ1-4, with TRBD1 matching 7 bases. Trimming took 7 bases from V and 5 from J; bases not matched to a gene: 5. This CDR3 is 13 amino acids long. CDR1 is SGHDT, CDR2 YYEEEE, per germline.